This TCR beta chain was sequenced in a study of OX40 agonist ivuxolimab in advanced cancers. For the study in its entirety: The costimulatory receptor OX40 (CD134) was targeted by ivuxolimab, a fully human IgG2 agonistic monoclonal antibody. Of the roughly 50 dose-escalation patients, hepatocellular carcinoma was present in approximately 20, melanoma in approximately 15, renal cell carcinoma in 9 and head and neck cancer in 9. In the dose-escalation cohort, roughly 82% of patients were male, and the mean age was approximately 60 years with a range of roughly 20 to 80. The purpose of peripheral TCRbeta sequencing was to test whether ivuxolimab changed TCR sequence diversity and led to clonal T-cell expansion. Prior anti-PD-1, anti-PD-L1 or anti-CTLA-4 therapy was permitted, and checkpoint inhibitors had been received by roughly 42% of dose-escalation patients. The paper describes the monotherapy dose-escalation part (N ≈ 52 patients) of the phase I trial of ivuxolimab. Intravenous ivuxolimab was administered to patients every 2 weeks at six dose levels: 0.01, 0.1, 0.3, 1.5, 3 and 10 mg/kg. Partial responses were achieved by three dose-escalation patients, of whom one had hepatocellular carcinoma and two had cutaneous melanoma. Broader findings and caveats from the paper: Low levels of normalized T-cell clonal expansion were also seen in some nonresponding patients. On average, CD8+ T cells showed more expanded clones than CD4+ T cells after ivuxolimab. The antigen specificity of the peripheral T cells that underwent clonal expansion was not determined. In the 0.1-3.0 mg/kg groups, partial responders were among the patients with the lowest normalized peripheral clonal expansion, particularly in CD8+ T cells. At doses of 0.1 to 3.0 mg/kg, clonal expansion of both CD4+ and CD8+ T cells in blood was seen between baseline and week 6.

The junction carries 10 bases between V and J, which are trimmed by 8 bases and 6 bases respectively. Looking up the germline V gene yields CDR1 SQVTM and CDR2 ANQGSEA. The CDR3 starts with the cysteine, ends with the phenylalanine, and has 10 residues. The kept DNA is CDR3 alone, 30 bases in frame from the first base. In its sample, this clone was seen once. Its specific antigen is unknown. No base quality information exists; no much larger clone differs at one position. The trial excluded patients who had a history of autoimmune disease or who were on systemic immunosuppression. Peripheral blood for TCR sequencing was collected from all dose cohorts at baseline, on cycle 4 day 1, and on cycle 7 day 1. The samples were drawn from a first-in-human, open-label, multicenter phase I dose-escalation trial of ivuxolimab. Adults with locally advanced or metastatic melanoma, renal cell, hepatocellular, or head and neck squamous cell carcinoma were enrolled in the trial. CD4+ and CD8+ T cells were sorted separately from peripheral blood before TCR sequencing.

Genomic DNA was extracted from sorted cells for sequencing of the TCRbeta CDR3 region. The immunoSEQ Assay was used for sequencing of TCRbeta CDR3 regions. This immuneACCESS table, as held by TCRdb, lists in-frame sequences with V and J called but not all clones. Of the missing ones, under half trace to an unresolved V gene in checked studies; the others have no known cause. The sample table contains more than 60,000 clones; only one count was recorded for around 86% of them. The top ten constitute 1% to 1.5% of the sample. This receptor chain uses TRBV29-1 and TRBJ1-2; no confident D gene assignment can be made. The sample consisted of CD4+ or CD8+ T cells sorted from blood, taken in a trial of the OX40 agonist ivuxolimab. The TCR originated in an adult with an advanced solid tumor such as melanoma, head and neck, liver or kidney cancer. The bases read TGCAGCTCCCGGGAGGATGGCTACACCTTC. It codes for CSSREDGYTF.